This TCR beta chain was recovered during a study of follicular helper T cells after annual influenza vaccination. Described time point: 2015-2016 season, 7 days after influenza vaccination. Per time point, 40-100 mL of blood was sampled. Study-wide results and caveats: Just about 9-21% of cells analyzed had recovered productive TCRB sequences. Change in circulating plasmablasts correlated with ICOS+CD38+ cTfh clonality change.

Sequencing of TCRB used Survey level resolution. Libraries were prepared by immunoSEQ multiplex PCR; TCRdb keeps only in-frame clonotypes and omits some of them. The sample lists some 5,000 clones; approximately 81% were seen once. This CDR3 spans 14 amino acids. CDR1 is SGHVS, CDR2 FNYEAQ, per germline. The V and J ends lost 3 bases and 6 bases, in that order; junction bases with no gene match: 4. Points on this clone: Its antigen is not identified.

Sequencing used CXCR5+ CD38- circulating T follicular helper cells from blood, obtained 7 days after influenza vaccination. Subset noted: circulating Tfh, non-naive CD4+CXCR5+PD-1+ (ICOS+CD38+ or ICOS-CD38-). This TCR came from an adult who received the influenza vaccine. The gene calls are TRBV7-6 and TRBJ2-7, with 11 nucleotides matching TRBD1. In nucleotides, the CDR3 is TGTGCCAGCAGCTTGGGACAGGGGGATGCCGAGCAGTACTTC. Translating gives CASSLGQGDAEQYF.